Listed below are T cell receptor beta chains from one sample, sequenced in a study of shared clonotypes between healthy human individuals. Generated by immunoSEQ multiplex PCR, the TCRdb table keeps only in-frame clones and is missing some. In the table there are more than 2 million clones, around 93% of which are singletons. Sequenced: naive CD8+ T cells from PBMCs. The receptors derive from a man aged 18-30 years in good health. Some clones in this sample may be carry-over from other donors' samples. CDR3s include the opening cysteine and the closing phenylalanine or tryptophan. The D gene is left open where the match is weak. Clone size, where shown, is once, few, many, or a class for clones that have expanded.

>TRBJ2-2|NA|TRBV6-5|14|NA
CASSHEGNTGELFF
TGTGCCAGCAGCCACGAGGGGAATACCGGGGAGCTGTTTTTT
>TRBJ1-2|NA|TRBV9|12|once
CASSEGSGGYTF
TGTGCCAGCAGCGAAGGTTCGGGGGGCTACACCTTC
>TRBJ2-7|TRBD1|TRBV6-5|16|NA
CASSYSSGQKSYEQYF
TGTGCCAGCAGTTACTCGTCGGGACAGAAATCCTACGAGCAGTACTTC
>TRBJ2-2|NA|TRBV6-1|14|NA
CASSGGAGTGELFF
TGTGCCAGCAGTGGGGGCGCGGGCACCGGGGAGCTGTTTTTT
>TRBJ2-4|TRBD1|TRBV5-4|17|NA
CASSLGPGQGNSNIQYF
TGTGCCAGCAGCTTGGGTCCGGGACAGGGTAATAGTAACATTCAGTACTTC
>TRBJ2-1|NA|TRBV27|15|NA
CASSLFTFSYNEQFF
TGTGCCAGCAGTTTATTTACCTTCTCCTACAATGAGCAGTTCTTC
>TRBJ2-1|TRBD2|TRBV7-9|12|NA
CASSGLANEQFF
TGTGCCAGCTCGGGACTAGCAAATGAGCAGTTCTTC
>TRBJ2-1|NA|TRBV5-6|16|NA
CASILSGESSYNEQFF
TGTGCCAGCATCCTTTCGGGGGAAAGCTCCTACAATGAGCAGTTCTTC
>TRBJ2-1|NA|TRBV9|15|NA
CASSVDLISANEQFF
TGTGCCAGCAGCGTAGATCTAATTTCGGCTAATGAGCAGTTCTTC
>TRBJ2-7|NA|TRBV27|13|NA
CASRSGSRGEQYF
TGTGCCAGCAGGTCAGGGAGTCGGGGCGAGCAGTACTTC
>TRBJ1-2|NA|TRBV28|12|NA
CASSWQGGGYTF
TGTGCCAGCAGTTGGCAGGGAGGTGGCTACACCTTC
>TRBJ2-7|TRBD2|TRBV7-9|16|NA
CASSLAFLAGSYEQYF
TGTGCCAGCAGCTTAGCCTTTTTAGCGGGATCCTACGAGCAGTACTTC
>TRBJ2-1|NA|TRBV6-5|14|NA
CASSYGGEAHEQFF
TGTGCCAGCAGTTATGGGGGCGAGGCCCATGAGCAGTTCTTC
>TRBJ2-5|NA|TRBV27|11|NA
CASSSGETQYF
TGTGCCAGCAGTTCCGGAGAGACCCAGTACTTC
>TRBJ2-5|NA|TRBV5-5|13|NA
CASSRVQQETQYF
TGTGCCAGCAGCCGCGTTCAACAGGAGACCCAGTACTTC
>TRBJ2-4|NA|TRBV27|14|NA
CASSFHNSRNIQYF
TGTGCCAGCAGTTTTCACAACTCGAGGAACATTCAGTACTTC
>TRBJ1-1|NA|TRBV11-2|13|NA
CASSARGDIKAFF
TGTGCCAGCAGCGCGAGGGGGGATATAAAAGCTTTCTTT
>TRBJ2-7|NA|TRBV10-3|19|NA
CAIRGERSDYQVLCHEQYF
TGTGCCATCAGGGGGGAGAGGTCAGATTATCAGGTACTATGTCACGAGCAGTACTTC
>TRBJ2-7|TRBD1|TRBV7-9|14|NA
CASSSGTGAYEQYF
TGTGCCAGCAGTTCCGGGACAGGGGCCTACGAGCAGTACTTC
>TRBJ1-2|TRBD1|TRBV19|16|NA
CASSIPTRGQVYGYTF
TGTGCCAGTAGTATTCCAACGAGGGGACAGGTCTATGGCTACACCTTC
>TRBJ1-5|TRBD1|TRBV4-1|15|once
CASSQRQGRHQPQHF
TGCGCCAGCAGCCAACGACAGGGGAGACATCAGCCCCAGCATTTT
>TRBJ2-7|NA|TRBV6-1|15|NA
CASSEVRGPLYEQYF
TGTGCCAGCAGTGAAGTGCGAGGGCCACTGTACGAGCAGTACTTC
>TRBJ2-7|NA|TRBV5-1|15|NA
CASSSERGSGYEQYF
TGCGCCAGCAGCTCGGAACGGGGGAGCGGGTACGAGCAGTACTTC
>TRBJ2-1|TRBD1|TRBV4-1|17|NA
CASSQSTGTGTYNEQFF
TGCGCCAGCAGCCAATCTACCGGGACAGGGACTTACAATGAGCAGTTCTTC
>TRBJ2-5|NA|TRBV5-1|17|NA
CASSLRLSDLRQETQYF
TGCGCCAGCAGCTTGCGCCTCAGCGATTTGAGGCAAGAGACCCAGTACTTC
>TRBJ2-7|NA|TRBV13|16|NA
CASSHRRDAEGYEQYF
TGTGCCAGCAGCCACCGTAGGGACGCCGAGGGCTACGAGCAGTACTTC
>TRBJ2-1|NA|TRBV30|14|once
CACATGTKEREQFF
TGTGCCTGTGCTACCGGGACAAAGGAAAGAGAGCAGTTCTTC
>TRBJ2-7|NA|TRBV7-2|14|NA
CASSLGAGGYEQYF
TGTGCCAGCAGCTTAGGCGCGGGTGGCTACGAGCAGTACTTC
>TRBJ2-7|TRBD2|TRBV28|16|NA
CASSPPGLRESYEQYF
TGTGCCAGCAGTCCGCCGGGACTGCGGGAGTCCTACGAGCAGTACTTC
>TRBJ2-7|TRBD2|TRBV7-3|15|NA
CASSLDGAGTYEQYF
TGTGCCAGCAGCTTAGATGGAGCGGGGACGTACGAGCAGTACTTC
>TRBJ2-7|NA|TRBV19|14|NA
CASSIMRGNYEQYF
TGTGCCAGTAGTATAATGAGAGGGAACTACGAGCAGTACTTC
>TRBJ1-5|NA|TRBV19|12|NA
CASTQGGQPQHF
TGTGCCAGTACCCAGGGCGGTCAGCCCCAGCATTTT
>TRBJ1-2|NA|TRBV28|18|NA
CASSPQAPRGYSNYGYTF
TGTGCCAGCAGTCCTCAGGCGCCACGGGGGTACTCTAACTATGGCTACACCTTC